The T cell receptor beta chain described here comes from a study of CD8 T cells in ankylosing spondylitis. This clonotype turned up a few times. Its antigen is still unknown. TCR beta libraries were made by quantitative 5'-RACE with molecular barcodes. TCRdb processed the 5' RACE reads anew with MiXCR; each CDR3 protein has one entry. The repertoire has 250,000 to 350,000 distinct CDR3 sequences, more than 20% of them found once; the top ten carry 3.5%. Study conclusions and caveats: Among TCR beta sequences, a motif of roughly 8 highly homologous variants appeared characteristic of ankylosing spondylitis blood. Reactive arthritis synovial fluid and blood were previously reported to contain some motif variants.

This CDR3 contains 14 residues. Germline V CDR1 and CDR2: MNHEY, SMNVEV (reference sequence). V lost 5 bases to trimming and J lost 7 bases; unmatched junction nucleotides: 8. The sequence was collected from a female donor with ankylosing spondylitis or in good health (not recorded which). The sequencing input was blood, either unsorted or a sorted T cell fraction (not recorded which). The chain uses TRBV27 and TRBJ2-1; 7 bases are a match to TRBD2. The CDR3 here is CASSKPGLSNEQFF. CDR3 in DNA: TGTGCCAGCAGTAAACCGGGACTATCAAATGAGCAGTTCTTC.